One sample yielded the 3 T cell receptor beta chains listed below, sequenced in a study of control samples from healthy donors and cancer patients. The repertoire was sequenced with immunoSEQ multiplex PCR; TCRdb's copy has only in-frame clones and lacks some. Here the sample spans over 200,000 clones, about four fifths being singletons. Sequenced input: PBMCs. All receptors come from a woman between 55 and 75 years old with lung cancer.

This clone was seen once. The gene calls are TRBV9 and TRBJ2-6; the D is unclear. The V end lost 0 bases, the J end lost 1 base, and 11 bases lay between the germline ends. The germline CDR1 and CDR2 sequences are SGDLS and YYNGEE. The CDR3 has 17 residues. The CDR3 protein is CASSVATMGSGANVLTF. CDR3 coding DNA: TGTGCCAGCAGCGTAGCTACTATGGGGTCTGGGGCCAACGTCCTGACTTTC. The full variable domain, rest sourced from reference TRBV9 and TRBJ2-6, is DSGVTQTPKHLITATGQRVTLRCSPRSGDLSVYWYQQSLDQGLQFLIQYYNGEERAKGNILERFSAQQFPDLHSELNLSSLELGDSALYFCASSVATMGSGANVLTFGAGSRLTVL.

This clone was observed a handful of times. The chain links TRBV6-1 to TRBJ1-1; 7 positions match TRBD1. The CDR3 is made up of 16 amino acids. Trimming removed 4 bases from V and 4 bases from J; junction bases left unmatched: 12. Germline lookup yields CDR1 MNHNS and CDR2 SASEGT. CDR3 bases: TGTGCCAGCAGTGCTGGGGGACAGAGGGGTTCCACTGAAGCTTTCTTT. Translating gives CASSAGGQRGSTEAFF.

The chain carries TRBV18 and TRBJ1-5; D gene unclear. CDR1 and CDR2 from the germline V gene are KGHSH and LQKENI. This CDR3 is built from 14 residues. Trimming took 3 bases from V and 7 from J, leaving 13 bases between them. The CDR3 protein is CASSPLRSGQPQHF. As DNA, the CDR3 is TGTGCCAGCTCACCGCTTCGGAGTGGACAGCCCCAGCATTTT.